The clone carrying this T cell receptor beta chain came up a few times. These data are taken from a study of beta chain features in type 1 diabetes. Sequencing targeted expressed TCRB transcripts, as all isolated RNA had been reverse transcribed. The repertoire was sequenced with immunoSEQ multiplex PCR; TCRdb's copy has only in-frame clones and lacks some. The sample records roughly 450,000 clones, approximately 15% being singletons. The CDR3 is made up of 15 amino acids. V dropped 4 bases and J dropped 12; count of bases not matched to a gene: 11. The chain has TRBV23-1 and TRBJ2-1, with 11 bases fitting TRBD1. TRBV23-1 is identified as an open reading frame with a role that is uncertain. The clonotype originates from a man younger than 45 in good health. Sequencing was carried out using naive CD4+ T cells from blood. The CDR3, as DNA: TGCGCCAGCAGTCGGGACCCGGGACAGGGGGTCGGGCAGTTCTTC. Translation gives CASSRDPGQGVGQFF.